This T cell receptor beta chain was recorded in a study of blood T cell repertoires in COVID-19. Data came from immunoSEQ multiplex PCR; TCRdb stores just in-frame clones and leaves some out. The sample consists of about 200,000 clones, approximately 83% of them appearing once. With 4 bases removed from V and 1 base from J, the gap between germline ends came to 20 bases. Germline V gene lookup returns CDR1 LGHDT and CDR2 YNNKEL (reference sequence). CDR3 length: 17 amino acids. This clone was seen just once. The TCR comes from a woman between 45 and 60 years old who had been exposed to COVID-19. Sequences were obtained from PBMCs or T cells enriched from blood (not recorded which). The V call is TRBV3-1 (or the pseudogene TRBV3-2), the J call TRBJ2-7; D possibly corresponds to TRBD1 (5 bases). The CDR3 nucleotides read TGTGCCAGCAGCCGCAACGAAGAGGACACACAGTCCTACGAGCAGTACTTC. Residues: CASSRNEEDTQSYEQYF.